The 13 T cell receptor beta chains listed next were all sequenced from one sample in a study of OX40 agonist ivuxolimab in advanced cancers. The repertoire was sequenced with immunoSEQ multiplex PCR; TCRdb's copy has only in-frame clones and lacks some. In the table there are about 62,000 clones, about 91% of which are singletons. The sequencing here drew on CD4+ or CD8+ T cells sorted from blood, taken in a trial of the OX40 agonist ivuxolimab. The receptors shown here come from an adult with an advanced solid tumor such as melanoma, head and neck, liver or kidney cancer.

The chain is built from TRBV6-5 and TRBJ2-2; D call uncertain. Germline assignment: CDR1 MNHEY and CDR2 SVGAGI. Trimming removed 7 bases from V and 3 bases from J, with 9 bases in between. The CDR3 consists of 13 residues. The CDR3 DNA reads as TGTGCCAGCAACTTCGCCTACACCGGGGAGCTGTTTTTT. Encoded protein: CASNFAYTGELFF.

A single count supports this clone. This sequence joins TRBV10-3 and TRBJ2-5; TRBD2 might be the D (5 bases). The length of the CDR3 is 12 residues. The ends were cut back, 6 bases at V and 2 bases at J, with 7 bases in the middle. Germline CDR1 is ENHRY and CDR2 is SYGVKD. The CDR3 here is CAISGEQETQYF. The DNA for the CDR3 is TGTGCCATCAGCGGGGAGCAAGAGACCCAGTACTTC.

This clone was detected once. Written as DNA, the CDR3 is TGTGCCAGCAGCTGGGGACAGAACCACTACGAGCAGTACTTC. Protein product: CASSWGQNHYEQYF. This rearrangement joins TRBV5-4 to TRBJ2-7; 7 nucleotides align to TRBD1. Germline lookup yields CDR1 SGHNT and CDR2 YYREEE (reference sequence). This CDR3 region has 14 residues. The ends lost 3 bases at V and 3 bases at J; junction bases unmatched: 6.

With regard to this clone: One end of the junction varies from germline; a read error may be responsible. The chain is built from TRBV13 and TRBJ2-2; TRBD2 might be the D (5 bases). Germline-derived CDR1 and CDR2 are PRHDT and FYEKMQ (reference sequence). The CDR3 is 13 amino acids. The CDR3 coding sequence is TGTGCCATCAGCGAGGGGAACACCGGGGAGCTGTTTTTT. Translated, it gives CAISEGNTGELFF.

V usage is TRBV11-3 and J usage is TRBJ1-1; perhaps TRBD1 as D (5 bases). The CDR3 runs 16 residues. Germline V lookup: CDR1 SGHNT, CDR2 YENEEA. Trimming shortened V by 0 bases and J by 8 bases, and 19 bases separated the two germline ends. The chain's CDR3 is CASSLDGRGGSDEAFF. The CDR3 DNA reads TGTGCCAGCAGCTTAGATGGGCGGGGGGGTTCCGACGAAGCTTTCTTT.

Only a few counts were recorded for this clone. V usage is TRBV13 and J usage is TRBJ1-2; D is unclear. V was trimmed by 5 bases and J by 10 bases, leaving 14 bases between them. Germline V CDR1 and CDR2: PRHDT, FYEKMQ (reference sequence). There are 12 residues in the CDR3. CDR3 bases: TGTGCCAGCAGCCCGGCCCTGGGAGACTACACCTTC. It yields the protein CASSPALGDYTF.

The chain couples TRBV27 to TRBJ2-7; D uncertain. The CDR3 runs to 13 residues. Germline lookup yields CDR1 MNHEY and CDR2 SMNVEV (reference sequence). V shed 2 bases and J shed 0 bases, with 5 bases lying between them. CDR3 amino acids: CASSLGDSYEQYF. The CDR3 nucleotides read TGTGCCAGCAGTTTAGGGGACTCCTACGAGCAGTACTTC.

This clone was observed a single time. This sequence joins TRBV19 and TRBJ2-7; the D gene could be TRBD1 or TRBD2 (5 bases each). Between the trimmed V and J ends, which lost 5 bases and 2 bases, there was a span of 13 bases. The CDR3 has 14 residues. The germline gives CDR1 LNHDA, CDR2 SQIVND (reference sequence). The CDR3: CASSPGTVAYEQYF. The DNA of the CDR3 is TGTGCCAGTAGTCCCGGGACGGTCGCCTACGAGCAGTACTTC.

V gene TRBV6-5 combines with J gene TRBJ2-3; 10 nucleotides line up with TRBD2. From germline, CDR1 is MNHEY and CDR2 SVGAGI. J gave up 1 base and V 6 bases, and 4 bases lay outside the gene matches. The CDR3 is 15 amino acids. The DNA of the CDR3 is TGTGCCAGCAGGGACCTAGCGGGGGGCACAGATACGCAGTATTTT. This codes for CASRDLAGGTDTQYF.

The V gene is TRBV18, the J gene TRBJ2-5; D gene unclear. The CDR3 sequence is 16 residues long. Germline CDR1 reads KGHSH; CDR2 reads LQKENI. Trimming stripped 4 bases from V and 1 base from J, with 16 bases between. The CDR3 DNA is TGTGCCAGCTCACTCTTCACCGAAGTCCCCCAAGAGACCCAGTACTTC. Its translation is CASSLFTEVPQETQYF. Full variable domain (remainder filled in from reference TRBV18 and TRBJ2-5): NAGVMQNPRHLVRRRGQEARLRCSPMKGHSHVYWYRQLPEEGLKFMVYLQKENIIDESGMPKERFSAEFPKEGPSILRIQQVVRGDSAAYFCASSLFTEVPQETQYFGPGTRLLVL.

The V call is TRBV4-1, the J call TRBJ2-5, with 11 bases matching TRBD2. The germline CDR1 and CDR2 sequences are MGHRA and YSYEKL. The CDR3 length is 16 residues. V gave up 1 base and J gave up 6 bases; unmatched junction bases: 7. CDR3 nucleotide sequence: TGCGCCAGCAGCCAAGTACTAGCGGGGGTGCAACAGACCCAGTACTTC. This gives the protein CASSQVLAGVQQTQYF.

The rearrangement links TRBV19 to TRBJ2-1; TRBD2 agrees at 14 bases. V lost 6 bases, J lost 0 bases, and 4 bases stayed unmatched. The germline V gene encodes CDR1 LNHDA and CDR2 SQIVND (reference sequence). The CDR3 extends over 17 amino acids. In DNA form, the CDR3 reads TGTGCCAGTAGCGGGACTAGCGGGGGAGACTCCTACAATGAGCAGTTCTTC. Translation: CASSGTSGGDSYNEQFF.

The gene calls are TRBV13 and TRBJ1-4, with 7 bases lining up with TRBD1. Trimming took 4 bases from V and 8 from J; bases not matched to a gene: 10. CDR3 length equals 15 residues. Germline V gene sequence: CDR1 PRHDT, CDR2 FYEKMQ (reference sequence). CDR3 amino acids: CASSYRGLNEEKLFF. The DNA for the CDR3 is TGTGCCAGCAGCTACAGGGGCCTAAACGAGGAAAAACTGTTTTTT.